The 8 T cell receptor beta chains below all came from one sample that was sequenced in a study of cytomegalovirus exposure and HLA in healthy donors. It was with 60 Vbeta and 13 Jbeta primers that the PCR ran. Sequencing was performed with immunoSEQ multiplex PCR; in TCRdb, only in-frame clones are kept and a portion is missing. Of over 65,000 clones listed, approximately 81% are singletons. Sequenced: PBMCs. The origin of the receptors is a woman aged 25 to 39 in good health and CMV-seronegative.

The V gene is TRBV7-9, the J gene TRBJ2-7; 7 bases map to TRBD2. V lost 1 base to trimming and J lost 5 bases; unmatched junction nucleotides: 5. Germline CDR1 is SEHNR and CDR2 is FQNEAQ (reference sequence). The CDR3 is 14 amino acids. The CDR3 spells CASSLVGGEDEQYF. The CDR3 DNA follows: TGTGCCAGCAGCTTAGTGGGGGGGGAGGACGAGCAGTACTTC. Full variable domain (rest looked up from reference TRBV7-9 and TRBJ2-7): DTGVSQNPRHKITKRGQNVTFRCDPISEHNRLYWYRQTLGQGPEFLTYFQNEAQLEKSRLLSDRFSAERPKGSFSTLEIQRTEQGDSAMYLCASSLVGGEDEQYFGPGTRLTVT.

A few counts support this clone. The chain couples TRBV28 to TRBJ1-4; 9 bases map to TRBD1. This CDR3 spans 19 amino acids. Germline CDR1 is MDHEN and CDR2 is SYDVKM. V shed 5 bases and J 3 bases; nucleotides not matched to a gene: 16. CDR3 sequence (DNA): TGTGCCAGCAGTCCAACGCCGGGACAGGGACGACGAGCTAATGAAAAACTGTTTTTT. This sequence encodes CASSPTPGQGRRANEKLFF.

V gene TRBV25-1 combines with J gene TRBJ2-5; a possible D gene is TRBD1 (5 bases). The CDR3 length is 14 residues. V lost 2 bases and J 5 bases, leaving 12 bases between the germline ends. CDR1 MGHDK and CDR2 SYGVNS come from the germline V gene. CDR3 in DNA: TGTGCCAGCAGTGAAAACCGACAGTATGAGACCCAGTACTTC. It specifies CASSENRQYETQYF.

The CDR3, as DNA: TGTGCCAGCAGCTTTGGGTGGGAAAGCGGGGGGGCCCCCGAGCAGTACTTC. Translating gives CASSFGWESGGAPEQYF. This chain uses TRBV5-4 with TRBJ2-7; 10 bases fit TRBD2. Germline trimming cut 2 bases from V and 6 bases from J; bases unmatched to any gene: 14. Germline CDR1 SGHNT, CDR2 YYREEE (reference sequence). The CDR3 extends over 17 amino acids.

This chain joins TRBV5-6 and TRBJ1-1; the D gene is possibly TRBD1 (5 bases). V was trimmed by 3 bases and J by 4 bases, leaving 16 bases between them. In germline, CDR1 is SGHDT, CDR2 YYEEEE. This CDR3 has 15 amino acids. The CDR3 DNA sequence: TGTGCCAGCAGCTCGCACAGGAGTTTACTCACTGAAGCTTTCTTT. Translating it yields CASSSHRSLLTEAFF.

V is TRBV30 and J is TRBJ1-2; 8 bases map to TRBD1. Trimming took 2 bases from V and 8 from J; bases not matched to a gene: 10. CDR1 is GTSNPN and CDR2 is SVGIG in the germline V gene (reference sequence). The CDR3 covers 14 residues. Here the CDR3 reads CAWSHLRTGKGYTF. CDR3 sequence (DNA): TGTGCCTGGAGTCATCTCCGGACAGGGAAGGGCTACACCTTC.

Details on this clone: Compared with germline, one end of the junction differs, possibly owing to a read error. Distinct nucleotide sequences in the sample also encode this CDR3. This sequence joins TRBV6-6 and TRBJ1-1; D gene ambiguous. This CDR3 comprises 12 residues. The V gene's germline CDR1 is MNHNY and CDR2 SVGAGI (reference sequence). CDR3 amino acids: CASSYSMERAFF. As DNA, the CDR3 is TGTGCCAGCAGTTACTCGATGGAGAGGGCTTTCTTC.

J is TRBJ1-3 and V is TRBV11-2; weak D call: TRBD1 (6 bases). Germline CDR1 SGHAT, CDR2 FQNNGV. The CDR3 covers 17 residues. Deletions cut 4 bases from V and 1 base from J, with 17 bases between. DNA for the CDR3: TGTGCCAGCAGCTCTCCAACCGGGGGGCGGTCTGGAAACACCATATATTTT. Its translation is CASSSPTGGRSGNTIYF.